Below are 21 T cell receptor beta chains sequenced from a single sample in a study of long-term antiretroviral therapy in people with HIV. It was version v3.0 of the immunoSEQ assay that was run at survey level. The assay was immunoSEQ multiplex PCR, and TCRdb's table has in-frame clones only and misses some. The sample records 25,000 to 35,000 clones, approximately 83% being singletons. The sequencing used unsorted PBMCs, collected 0.8 years before starting antiretroviral therapy. These receptors were obtained from a man younger than 35 with HIV.

This CDR3 is CASSVGEVRPTNTQYF. For the CDR3, the DNA is TGTGCCAGCAGTGTGGGGGAGGTCCGACCAACCAATACGCAGTATTTT. The V gene is TRBV6-1, the J gene TRBJ2-3, with D tentatively TRBD2 (6 bases). Germline V gives CDR1 MNHNS, CDR2 SASEGT. V lost 4 bases to trimming and J lost 7 bases, with 21 bases between them. The CDR3 runs to 16 residues.

The V gene is TRBV5-1, the J gene TRBJ2-7, with 11 bases that match TRBD1. This CDR3 has 14 amino acids. The V gene end was trimmed by 3 bases and the J gene end by 4 bases; junction bases not matched to a gene: 3. Germline-derived CDR1 and CDR2 are SGHRS and YFSETQ. The CDR3 reads CASSYGQGAYEQYF. CDR3 in DNA: TGCGCCAGCAGCTATGGACAGGGGGCGTACGAGCAGTACTTC.

The chain uses TRBV28 and TRBJ1-3; perhaps TRBD1 as D (5 bases). Germline loops: CDR1 MDHEN, CDR2 SYDVKM. Trimming took 7 bases from V and 8 from J, leaving 27 bases between them. The CDR3 is made up of 17 amino acids. The CDR3 bases are TGTGCCAGCACTATTGGGGGTAGGGACGCATCCATATACACCATATATTTT. Translation gives CASTIGGRDASIYTIYF. Using reference TRBV28 and TRBJ1-3 for the parts outside the CDR3, the full variable domain is DVKVTQSSRYLVKRTGEKVFLECVQDMDHENMFWYRQDPGLGLRLIYFSYDVKMKEKGDIPEGYSVSREKKERFSLILESASTNQTSMYLCASTIGGRDASIYTIYFGEGSWLTVV.

The rearrangement joins TRBV4-3 to TRBJ1-2; a possible D gene is TRBD1 (5 bases). The germline V and J ends were trimmed by 1 base and 3 bases, with 6 bases remaining between them. The CDR3 totals 13 residues. In germline, CDR1 is LGHNA, CDR2 YSLEER. The CDR3 protein is CASSQGGDYGYTF. The DNA for the CDR3 is TGCGCCAGCAGCCAAGGAGGGGACTATGGCTACACCTTC.

The J gene is TRBJ2-5, the V gene TRBV7-2; maybe TRBD2 (5 bases). Germline CDR1 SGHTA, CDR2 FQGNSA. The CDR3 runs to 12 residues. With 3 bases removed from V and 5 bases from J, the gap between germline ends came to 7 bases. CDR3 amino acids: CASSLGAETQYF. CDR3 nucleotide sequence: TGTGCCAGCAGCTTGGGAGCGGAGACCCAGTACTTC.

This chain connects TRBV7-2 to TRBJ2-3; 12 bases align to TRBD2. J gave up 2 bases and V 4 bases, and 7 bases lay outside the gene matches. This CDR3 spans 17 amino acids. CDR1 is SGHTA and CDR2 is FQGNSA in the germline V gene. The CDR3 reads CASSSRLAGGITDTQYF. The CDR3 nucleotides read TGTGCCAGCAGCTCGAGGCTAGCGGGAGGGATCACAGATACGCAGTATTTT.

The J gene is TRBJ2-2, the V gene TRBV7-9, with 8 positions matching TRBD2. Looked up from germline, CDR1 is SEHNR and CDR2 is FQNEAQ (reference sequence). V trimming: 4 bases; J trimming: 6 bases; junction bases outside the gene matches: 7. The CDR3 sequence is 15 residues long. This CDR3 reads CASSYGTSRAGELFF. In DNA, the CDR3 is TGTGCCAGCAGCTACGGGACTAGTCGGGCCGGGGAGCTGTTTTTT.

The count of this clone is one. This rearrangement joins TRBV6-1 to TRBJ2-7; D possibly corresponds to TRBD2 (6 bases). CDR1 MNHNS and CDR2 SASEGT come from the germline V gene. This CDR3 contains 15 residues. V lost 3 bases and J 1 base, leaving 13 bases between the germline ends. The CDR3 DNA reads TGTGCCAGCAGTGAGAGAGGGACTCGTTCCTACGAGCAGTACTTC. Its protein is CASSERGTRSYEQYF.

The chain has TRBV28 and TRBJ1-2, with D tentatively TRBD1 (6 bases). V was shortened by 5 bases and J by 7 bases, with 11 bases between the two germline ends. The CDR3 is 12 amino acids. Germline V lookup: CDR1 MDHEN, CDR2 SYDVKM. CDR3 in DNA: TGTGCCAGCAGTGCCGGGACATCTGGCTACACCTTC. As protein: CASSAGTSGYTF.

The rearrangement uses TRBV7-2 and TRBJ1-1; D is unresolved. Germline V gene lookup returns CDR1 SGHTA and CDR2 FQGNSA. CDR3 length equals 15 residues. V shed 5 bases and J shed 0 bases, with 13 bases lying between them. CDR3 in DNA: TGTGCCAGCAGCCCCCGGACGGGGATGAACACTGAAGCTTTCTTT. Amino acids: CASSPRTGMNTEAFF.

In nucleotides, the CDR3 is TGTGCCAGCAGCCAAGTAGGACTTATGAACACTGAAGCTTTCTTT. It specifies CASSQVGLMNTEAFF. The chain carries TRBV14 and TRBJ1-1; D is undetermined. Germline values: CDR1 SGHDN, CDR2 FVKESK. This CDR3 contains 15 residues. V lost 1 base and J 0 bases, leaving 9 bases between the germline ends. Variable domain in full (rest from reference TRBV14 and TRBJ1-1): EAGVTQFPSHSVIEKGQTVTLRCDPISGHDNLYWYRRVMGKEIKFLLHFVKESKQDESGMPNNRFLAERTGGTYSTLKVQPAELEDSGVYFCASSQVGLMNTEAFFGQGTRLTVV.

This rearrangement joins TRBV6-5 to TRBJ1-5; D perhaps matches TRBD1 (5 bases). The CDR3 is 16 amino acids. Trimming pared 0 bases from V and 2 bases from J, leaving 11 bases between. Germline loops: CDR1 MNHEY, CDR2 SVGAGI. As DNA, the CDR3 is TGTGCCAGCAGTTACTCGAACGTGGGGCGCAATCAGCCCCAGCATTTT. Its translation is CASSYSNVGRNQPQHF.

The CDR3 DNA reads TGTGCCACCAGCAGAGGGGTTAGCGGGGGACCCTACGAGCAGTACTTC. Protein: CATSRGVSGGPYEQYF. This chain links TRBV15 with TRBJ2-7; 9 nucleotides agree with TRBD2. J lost 2 bases, V lost 1 base, and 6 bases had no gene match. This CDR3 spans 16 amino acids. CDR1 is LNHNV, CDR2 YYDKDF, per germline (reference sequence).

V and J are TRBV4-3 and TRBJ2-1, with D tentatively TRBD1 (6 bases). The CDR3 length is 15 residues. The V gene lost 2 bases and the J gene lost 6 bases, with 14 bases spanning the gap. In germline, CDR1 is LGHNA, CDR2 YSLEER. Here the CDR3 DNA reads TGCGCCAGCAGCCAAATGGAACAGGGCGGCAATGAGCAGTTCTTC. Its protein product is CASSQMEQGGNEQFF.

With regard to this clone: Its ends do not fully match the called genes, so a read error is possible. The chain couples TRBV7-7 to TRBJ2-5, with D possibly being TRBD1 (6 bases). CDR1 is SSHAT and CDR2 is FNYEAQ in the germline V gene (reference sequence). The CDR3 runs 12 residues. The CDR3, as DNA: TGTGCTAGCAGCTCCACAGGGGAGACCCAGTACTTC. It codes for CASSSTGETQYF. Looking up the rest from reference TRBV7-7 and TRBJ2-5 gives the full variable domain: GAGVSQSPRYKVTKRGQDVTLRCDPISSHATLYWYQQALGQGPEFLTYFNYEAQPDKSGLPSDRFSAERPEGSISTLTIQRTEQRDSAMYRCASSSTGETQYFGPGTRLLVL.

The chain combines TRBV28 with TRBJ1-3; D unclear. Germline V CDR1 and CDR2: MDHEN, SYDVKM. The V end was cut by 2 bases, the J end by 2 bases, with 7 bases between. This CDR3 is built from 14 residues. Here the CDR3 DNA reads TGTGCCAGCAGTTTAAGCGGTGCTGGAAACACCATATATTTT. Its translation: CASSLSGAGNTIYF.

The rearrangement links TRBV9 to TRBJ2-1; D tentatively reads TRBD1 or TRBD2 (5 bases each). Trimming stripped 2 bases from V and 15 bases from J, with 15 bases between. Germline-derived CDR1 and CDR2 are SGDLS and YYNGEE. The CDR3 is 12 amino acids. The CDR3 DNA reads TGTGCCAGCAGCGTCGTCGGGACCCCGTGGTTCTTC. This codes for CASSVVGTPWFF.

The chain has TRBV4-3 and TRBJ2-5; 11 bases map to TRBD2. Germline V CDR1 and CDR2: LGHNA, YSLEER. The V segment lost 1 base and the J segment 4 bases; nucleotides outside the gene matches: 14. The CDR3 is made up of 19 amino acids. The CDR3 bases are TGCGCCAGCAGCCAAGGAGGTGCTAGCGGGAGGAGTGTTGGAGAGACCCAGTACTTC. This sequence encodes CASSQGGASGRSVGETQYF.

This chain joins TRBV7-9 and TRBJ1-4; 9 bases align to TRBD1. Germline assignment: CDR1 SEHNR and CDR2 FQNEAQ (reference sequence). J gave up 5 bases and V 6 bases, and 7 bases lay outside the gene matches. CDR3 size: 15 residues. The CDR3: CASRTGTGQNEKLFF. In nucleotides, the CDR3 is TGTGCCAGCAGGACCGGGACAGGGCAAAATGAAAAACTGTTTTTT.

This chain connects TRBV7-9 to TRBJ1-1, with D hard to call. V lost 6 bases, J lost 1 base, and 9 bases lay in between. The CDR3 runs 13 residues. Germline V gene data show CDR1 as SEHNR and CDR2 as FQNEAQ (reference sequence). As DNA, the CDR3 is TGTGCCAGCAGAGGGAGGAGGAACACTGAAGCTTTCTTT. It specifies CASRGRRNTEAFF.

This clone appeared a few times. As DNA, the CDR3 is TGTGCCAGTAGTATTGGGCCAGCGGGAGTCGAGCAGTACTTC. It encodes CASSIGPAGVEQYF. The V and J genes are TRBV19 and TRBJ2-7, with 8 bases lining up with TRBD2. The CDR3 is 14 amino acids. Germline CDR1 and CDR2: LNHDA and SQIVND (reference sequence). V gave up 3 bases and J gave up 6 bases; unmatched junction bases: 7.